These T cell receptor beta chains were read from a single sample in a study of breast tumors, draining lymph nodes, adjacent tissues. TCRdb reanalysed the multiplex PCR reads using MiXCR and keeps one entry per CDR3 protein. Of 270,000 or so distinct CDR3 sequences listed, about 33% are singletons. The sample consisted of axillary lymph node tissue. These receptors originate from a female donor with breast cancer. Some clones in this sample may be carry-over from other donors' samples. Each CDR3 is given with its conserved first and last residue. The order of the fields is D gene, clone size, V gene, CDR3 length, J gene, CDR3 DNA, CDR3 protein. D genes are given only for firm matches. Clone size is shown for a subset of rows, as once, few, many or a class of expanded clone.

>-|-|TRBV20-1|11|TRBJ1-4
TGCAGTGCTCCCGGGACAAAGGAACTGTTTTTT
CSAPGTKELFF
>-|many|TRBV7-9|14|TRBJ1-2
TGTGCCAGCAGCTTAGGTGAGGGGATCTATGGCTACACCTTC
CASSLGEGIYGYTF
>TRBD1|many|TRBV5-1|16|TRBJ1-6
TGCGCCAGCAGCTTGGGATCCGGGACAGGGGATTCACCCCTCCACTTT
CASSLGSGTGDSPLHF
>TRBD1|-|TRBV29-1|13|TRBJ1-4
TGCAGCGGCCGGACAGGGGGTGATGAAAAACTGTTTTTT
CSGRTGGDEKLFF
>TRBD2|many|TRBV11-2|14|TRBJ2-7
TGTGCCAGCAGCTTATTATCGGGGGGAGACGAGCAGTACTTC
CASSLLSGGDEQYF
>-|-|TRBV30|16|TRBJ2-2
TGTGCCTGGAGTGTACAGGGACCACGGAACACCGGGGAGCTGTTTTTT
CAWSVQGPRNTGELFF
>-|many|TRBV2|14|TRBJ2-5
TGTGCCAGCAGCTATGGAGGAGGGGAAAAGACCCAGTACTTC
CASSYGGGEKTQYF
>TRBD1|-|TRBV9|12|TRBJ1-1
TGTGCCAGCAGCAACCAGGGGGGAAGAGCTTTCTTT
CASSNQGGRAFF
>TRBD1|few|TRBV3-1|15|TRBJ2-3
TGTGCCAGCAGCTCAGGGGGCGGATCCACAGATACGCAGTATTTT
CASSSGGGSTDTQYF
>-|-|TRBV12-3/TRBV12-4|16|TRBJ2-4
TGTGCCAGCAGTGCAAGTTACCTGGAAACCAAAAACATTCAGTACTTC
CASSASYLETKNIQYF
>TRBD1|-|TRBV11-3|15|TRBJ1-1
TGTGCCAGCAGCTTACCGGACAGGGGCAACACTGAAGCTTTCTTT
CASSLPDRGNTEAFF
>-|many|TRBV4-3|15|TRBJ1-5
TGCGCCAGCAGCCAAGATTTGGGCAGAGGGGGACCCCAGCATTTT
CASSQDLGRGGPQHF
>-|-|TRBV6-6|17|TRBJ2-7
TGTGCCAGCAGACCCCAGGGCCTAGCGGACAGCTCCTACGAGCAGTACTTC
CASRPQGLADSSYEQYF
>TRBD1|-|TRBV20-1|12|TRBJ1-3
TGCAGTGCTAGGGACAGGGCGAACACCATATATTTT
CSARDRANTIYF